This T cell receptor beta chain was profiled in a study of cytomegalovirus exposure and HLA in healthy donors. Remarks on this clone: Its target is unknown.

General observations from the study: Among TCR sequences, most were rare, though some public TCRs appeared in many donors. The study labeled roughly 160 TCR beta chains cytomegalovirus-associated.

The CDR3 extends over 13 amino acids. The germline V gene has CDR1 MDHEN and CDR2 SYDVKM. V shed 7 bases and J shed 7 bases, with 14 bases lying between them. Here immunoSEQ multiplex PCR was the method, and the copy in TCRdb shows in-frame clones only, minus some. The sample has around 220,000 clones, 65% to 85% seen once. Sequences were obtained from PBMCs. The sequence was obtained from a woman in her twenties or thirties in good health and CMV-seropositive. V gene TRBV28 combines with J gene TRBJ2-1, with D possibly matching TRBD1 (5 bases). CDR3 coding DNA: TGTGCCAGCATTCCCGACAGTTCGAATGAGCAGTTCTTC. Protein sequence: CASIPDSSNEQFF.